Shown below are 6 T cell receptor beta chains from a single sample sequenced in a study of cytomegalovirus exposure and HLA in healthy donors. 13 Jbeta primers and 60 Vbeta primers were used for the PCR. Generated by immunoSEQ multiplex PCR, the TCRdb table keeps only in-frame clones and is missing some. The sample lists under 200,000 clones, roughly 73% occurring once. Sequenced input: PBMCs. These receptors were obtained from a woman in her thirties in good health and CMV-seronegative.

This clone is a singleton in its sample. The CDR3 reads CASSSPGTTEAFF. Written as DNA, the CDR3 is TGCGCCAGCAGCTCGCCCGGGACAACTGAAGCTTTCTTT. The rearrangement uses TRBV5-1 and TRBJ1-1, with D possibly TRBD1 on 6 matching bases. Trimming pared 3 bases from V and 5 bases from J, leaving 11 bases between. This CDR3 contains 13 residues. The germline V gene encodes CDR1 SGHRS and CDR2 YFSETQ.

This chain joins TRBV7-6 and TRBJ2-1; 9 bases match TRBD2. J lost 2 bases, V lost 5 bases, and 4 bases had no gene match. Germline V gene sequence: CDR1 SGHVS, CDR2 FNYEAQ. The CDR3 is made up of 15 amino acids. The CDR3 sequence is CASSLSGRTYNEQFF. The CDR3 coding sequence is TGTGCCAGCAGCCTGAGCGGGAGGACCTACAATGAGCAGTTCTTC.

The genes are TRBV2 and TRBJ2-3; no reliable D call. Trimming removed 1 base at V and 8 bases at J, with 10 bases between. The germline V gene has CDR1 SNHLY and CDR2 FYNNEI. The CDR3 totals 13 residues. CDR3 in amino acids: CASSEGVLITQYF. CDR3 DNA sequence: TGTGCCAGCAGTGAAGGGGTACTAATTACGCAGTATTTT.

CDR3 protein: CASSDRGKDTEAFF. The CDR3 coding sequence is TGTGCCAGCAGCGACAGGGGAAAGGACACTGAAGCTTTCTTT. J is TRBJ1-1 and V is TRBV9, with TRBD1 matching 7 bases. This CDR3 is built from 14 residues. Germline V gene lookup returns CDR1 SGDLS and CDR2 YYNGEE. The J segment lost 3 bases and the V segment lost 3 bases, leaving 5 bases of the junction unmatched.

V and J are TRBV11-2 and TRBJ1-5; D might be TRBD1 (5 bases). Trimming took off 1 base at V and 0 bases at J, with 10 bases between the two ends. Germline values: CDR1 SGHAT, CDR2 FQNNGV. CDR3 size: 16 residues. CDR3 region: CASSLGPDISNQPQHF. CDR3 DNA sequence: TGTGCCAGCAGCTTAGGACCGGACATTAGCAATCAGCCCCAGCATTTT.

The chain couples TRBV7-2 to TRBJ2-7, with TRBD2 as a possible D gene (5 bases). This CDR3 has 14 residues. V shed 3 bases and J shed 2 bases, with 11 bases lying between them. CDR1 SGHTA and CDR2 FQGNSA come from the germline V gene. In DNA form, the CDR3 reads TGTGCCAGCAGCTTTCGGGGTAGCGCCTACGAGCAGTACTTC. As protein: CASSFRGSAYEQYF.